These 12 T cell receptor beta chains were all obtained from the same sample, sequenced in a study of blood T cell repertoires in COVID-19. The repertoire was sequenced with immunoSEQ multiplex PCR; TCRdb's copy has only in-frame clones and lacks some. The sample yields roughly 200,000 clones, around 88% seen once. The sample comprised PBMCs or T cells enriched from blood (not recorded which). These receptors originate from a middle-aged man with acute COVID-19.

The rearrangement links TRBV6-2 or TRBV6-3 to TRBJ2-2; D may be TRBD1 (6 bases). Looked up from germline, CDR1 is MNHEY and CDR2 is SVGEGT. Trimming removed 6 bases from V and 2 bases from J, with 19 bases in between. The CDR3 sequence is 17 residues long. In DNA form, the CDR3 reads TGTGCCAGCAGCCCCCCGGCAGGGGCCAGAAACACCGGGGAGCTGTTTTTT. Amino acids: CASSPPAGARNTGELFF.

The rearrangement uses TRBV15 and TRBJ1-3; possibly TRBD1 for D (5 bases). The V gene lost 0 bases and the J gene lost 4 bases, with 13 bases spanning the gap. The CDR3 runs 16 residues. Germline V gene lookup returns CDR1 LNHNV and CDR2 YYDKDF (reference sequence). In DNA, the CDR3 is TGTGCCACCAGCAGAGATCCGCCAGGGCCGGGAAACACCATATATTTT. This codes for CATSRDPPGPGNTIYF.

This chain joins TRBV12-3 or TRBV12-4 and TRBJ1-5; D gene uncertain. The CDR3 loop spans 12 amino acids. V shed 7 bases and J shed 7 bases, with 11 bases lying between them. The CDR3 nucleotides read TGTGCCAGCACCAATTTTGGCCAGCCCCAGCATTTT. As protein: CASTNFGQPQHF.

This chain uses TRBV2 with TRBJ1-1; no clear D gene. This CDR3 is 13 amino acids long. The V gene's germline CDR1 is SNHLY and CDR2 FYNNEI. The V end was cut by 0 bases, the J end by 1 base, with 3 bases between. The CDR3 nucleotides are TGTGCCAGCAGTGAAGCCTGGAACACTGAAGCTTTCTTT. This sequence encodes CASSEAWNTEAFF. The full variable domain, its missing parts supplied by reference TRBV2 and TRBJ1-1, is EPEVTQTPSHQVTQMGQEVILRCVPISNHLYFYWYRQILGQKVEFLVSFYNNEISEKSEIFDDQFSVERPDGSNFTLKIRSTKLEDSAMYFCASSEAWNTEAFFGQGTRLTVV.

About this clone: The same CDR3 also results from other DNA sequences found in this sample. V and J are TRBV28 and TRBJ1-1, with TRBD1 as a possible D gene (5 bases). Trimming took 2 bases from V and 4 from J, leaving 5 bases between them. The CDR3 has 12 amino acids. CDR1 and CDR2 from the germline V gene are MDHEN and SYDVKM. CDR3 DNA sequence: TGTGCCAGCAGTTTACAGGGCACTGAAGCTTTCTTT. This translates into CASSLQGTEAFF.

This clone was seen a few times. The rearrangement joins TRBV2 to TRBJ2-7; D call uncertain. The CDR3 sequence is 11 residues long. Germline loops: CDR1 SNHLY, CDR2 FYNNEI. The V and J ends lost 6 bases and 0 bases respectively, with 3 bases between them. CDR3 DNA: TGTGCCAGCAGGGCCTCCTACGAGCAGTACTTC. Its translation: CASRASYEQYF.

This chain uses TRBV29-1 with TRBJ1-1; 9 bases are shared with TRBD1. V trimming: 6 bases; J trimming: 6 bases; junction bases outside the gene matches: 2. Germline V gene sequence: CDR1 SQVTM, CDR2 ANQGSEA. The CDR3 has 11 residues. The CDR3 sequence: CSVDRGPEAFF. DNA for the CDR3: TGCAGCGTGGACAGGGGCCCTGAAGCTTTCTTT.

This clone has only one observation. V usage is TRBV5-1 and J usage is TRBJ1-2; 7 bases fit TRBD1. The V segment lost 1 base and the J segment 8 bases; nucleotides outside the gene matches: 11. In germline, CDR1 is SGHRS, CDR2 YFSETQ. The CDR3 is made up of 15 amino acids. Here the CDR3 reads CASSLTTGSSEGYTF. The DNA for the CDR3 is TGCGCCAGCAGCTTGACGACAGGGAGTTCCGAAGGCTACACCTTC.

The chain combines TRBV11-2 with TRBJ1-6, with D perhaps matching TRBD1 (5 bases). V was clipped by 2 bases and J by 9 bases, with 11 bases between them. Germline-derived CDR1 and CDR2 are SGHAT and FQNNGV. The CDR3 contains 14 residues. CDR3 protein: CASSLKGYGSPLHF. CDR3 DNA: TGTGCCAGCAGCTTAAAGGGGTATGGTTCACCCCTCCACTTT.

The gene calls are TRBV6-6 and TRBJ1-5; D is possibly TRBD1 (5 bases). Germline-derived CDR1 and CDR2 are MNHNY and SVGAGI (reference sequence). This CDR3 contains 16 residues. V was pared by 4 bases and J by 0 bases, with 13 bases between. CDR3 in DNA: TGTGCCAGCAGTTTACCCCAGGGCTATAGCAATCAGCCCCAGCATTTT. This encodes CASSLPQGYSNQPQHF.

This sequence joins TRBV28 and TRBJ1-5, with 7 nucleotides matching TRBD1. Unmatched junction bases numbered 9, after V lost 3 bases and J lost 7 bases. In germline, CDR1 is MDHEN, CDR2 SYDVKM. This CDR3 contains 15 residues. CDR3 bases: TGTGCCAGCAGTTTCCCGGACAGGCGGGGCCAGCCCCAGCATTTT. Its translation: CASSFPDRRGQPQHF.

The chain has TRBV28 and TRBJ2-7; weak D call: TRBD2 (6 bases). Germline values: CDR1 MDHEN, CDR2 SYDVKM. V was trimmed by 7 bases and J by 3 bases, leaving 16 bases between them. The CDR3 is 14 residues long. CDR3 protein: CASTLRDSDYEQYF. The DNA of the CDR3 is TGTGCCAGCACCCTAAGGGACTCCGACTACGAGCAGTACTTC.